These 7 T cell receptor beta chains came from one sample sequenced in a study of blood T cell repertoires in COVID-19. Profiling relied on immunoSEQ multiplex PCR, and the TCRdb table lists in-frame clones only, not all of them. Here the sample spans approximately 440,000 clones, around 91% being singletons. The sample comprised PBMCs or T cells enriched from blood (not recorded which). Receptors were obtained from a man younger than 30 who had recovered from COVID-19.

The rearrangement joins TRBV28 to TRBJ1-5, with 7 bases aligning to TRBD1. CDR3 size: 14 residues. CDR1 is MDHEN, CDR2 SYDVKM, per germline. V was pared by 6 bases and J by 7 bases, with 9 bases of the junction left unmatched. DNA for the CDR3: TGTGCCAGCAGCTCAACAGGGGAAGGACAGCCCCAGCATTTT. It is translated as CASSSTGEGQPQHF.

J is TRBJ1-5 and V is TRBV14; D possibly corresponds to TRBD1 (5 bases). The germline V gene encodes CDR1 SGHDN and CDR2 FVKESK. The CDR3 runs to 13 residues. V lost 5 bases and J 6 bases, leaving 11 bases between the germline ends. This CDR3 reads CASSGGIGQPQHF. DNA for the CDR3: TGTGCCAGCAGCGGGGGGATCGGTCAGCCCCAGCATTTT.

The chain employs TRBV9 and TRBJ2-5; the match to TRBD1 covers 8 bases. CDR3 size: 15 residues. After removal of 4 bases from V and 1 base from J, the junction contained 6 bases not matched to a gene. Germline V gives CDR1 SGDLS, CDR2 YYNGEE. The CDR3 spells CASSLRTGIQETQYF. DNA of the CDR3: TGTGCCAGCAGCTTACGGACAGGGATCCAAGAGACCCAGTACTTC.

The chain employs TRBV5-4 and TRBJ1-3; TRBD1 is a possible D gene (5 bases). CDR1 is SGHNT and CDR2 is YYREEE in the germline V gene (reference sequence). With 0 bases removed from V and 0 bases from J, the gap between germline ends came to 7 bases. The CDR3 totals 15 residues. The CDR3 region has the DNA TGTGCCAGCAGCTTGGCTAGGGGCTCTGGAAACACCATATATTTT. It specifies CASSLARGSGNTIYF.

This chain links TRBV2 with TRBJ2-1, with D possibly TRBD1 on 6 matching bases. Germline-derived CDR1 and CDR2 are SNHLY and FYNNEI. The CDR3 extends over 14 amino acids. Trimming cost V 8 bases and J 2 bases, with 13 bases left between them. The CDR3 spells CASGERQAYNEQFF. CDR3 coding DNA: TGTGCCAGCGGAGAAAGACAGGCCTACAATGAGCAGTTCTTC.

This clone has a single count. V usage is TRBV11-3 and J usage is TRBJ2-7; D not certain. CDR1 and CDR2 (germline): SGHNT, YENEEA. Trimming left V 5 bases short and J 2 bases short, with 13 bases between. The CDR3 runs to 14 residues. CDR3 residues: CASSPPESPYEQYF. CDR3 bases: TGTGCCAGCAGCCCCCCGGAGAGTCCCTACGAGCAGTACTTC.

The chain recombines TRBV2 with TRBJ2-3; D might be TRBD1 (6 bases). The V end was cut by 6 bases, the J end by 4 bases, with 14 bases between. CDR3 length: 14 amino acids. Germline V gives CDR1 SNHLY, CDR2 FYNNEI. CDR3 region: CASREPGGPDTQYF. CDR3 coding DNA: TGTGCCAGCAGGGAACCTGGGGGCCCAGATACGCAGTATTTT.